The source of this T cell receptor beta chain is a study of T cell changes during pregnancy in multiple sclerosis. This clone occurred once. V lost 5 bases, J lost 1 base, and 2 bases stayed unmatched. This CDR3 has 14 residues. CDR1 is SGHTA and CDR2 is FQGNSA in the germline V gene. The assay was immunoSEQ multiplex PCR, and TCRdb's table has in-frame clones only and misses some. This table has roughly 32,000 clones, about nine tenths appearing once. Source: CD8+ T cells from peripheral blood mononuclear cells, taken in the third trimester of pregnancy. This clonotype originated in a female donor with multiple sclerosis, enrolled in a pregnancy study. This sequence joins TRBV7-2 and TRBJ1-5, with 7 positions matching TRBD1. The CDR3 region has the DNA TGTGCCAGCAGCCTGGGACAGAGCAATCAGCCCCAGCATTTT. Protein sequence: CASSLGQSNQPQHF.